Following are 28 T cell receptor beta chains from one sample sequenced in a study of OX40 agonist ivuxolimab in advanced cancers. TCRdb's table, derived via immunoSEQ multiplex PCR, lists solely in-frame clones and lacks some. In the table there are about 54,000 clones, 75% to 85% of which are singletons. Material: CD4+ or CD8+ T cells sorted from blood, obtained in a trial of the OX40 agonist ivuxolimab. The source of these receptors is an adult with an advanced solid tumor such as melanoma, head and neck, liver or kidney cancer.

This chain's CDR3 is CASSAHADTQYF. In DNA form, the CDR3 reads TGTGCCAGCAGTGCACACGCAGATACGCAGTATTTT. This rearrangement joins TRBV25-1 to TRBJ2-3; D unclear. V was clipped by 4 bases and J by 4 bases, with 6 bases between them. CDR1 and CDR2 from the germline V gene are MGHDK and SYGVNS. The length of the CDR3 is 12 residues. The full variable domain, with the rest looked up from reference TRBV25-1 and TRBJ2-3, is EADIYQTPRYLVIGTGKKITLECSQTMGHDKMYWYQQDPGMELHLIHYSYGVNSTEKGDLSSESTVSRIRTEHFPLTLESARPSHTSQYLCASSAHADTQYFGPGTRLTVL.

This clone was counted a few times. The rearrangement joins TRBV7-7 to TRBJ2-1, with TRBD2 identical over 8 bases. The CDR3 totals 12 residues. Germline CDR1 reads SSHAT; CDR2 reads FNYEAQ (reference sequence). The trim removed 5 bases at V and 10 bases at J, leaving 4 bases unmatched. CDR3 loop: CASSQTGGEQFF. The CDR3 DNA sequence: TGTGCCAGCAGCCAGACGGGGGGGGAGCAGTTCTTC.

The V call is TRBV11-2, the J call TRBJ2-5; a weak D match, TRBD2 (6 bases). The CDR3 has 12 amino acids. V lost 2 bases, J lost 5 bases, and 6 bases lay in between. The germline gives CDR1 SGHAT, CDR2 FQNNGV. The CDR3 nucleotides read TGTGCCAGCAGCTTAAGCGGGGAGACCCAGTACTTC. This codes for CASSLSGETQYF. The complete variable domain, with remaining parts taken from reference TRBV11-2 and TRBJ2-5, reads EAGVAQSPRYKIIEKRQSVAFWCNPISGHATLYWYQQILGQGPKLLIQFQNNGVVDDSQLPKDRFSAERLKGVDSTLKIQPAKLEDSAVYLCASSLSGETQYFGPGTRLLVL.

The chain links TRBV10-1 to TRBJ2-3; tentative D call: TRBD2 (6 bases). This CDR3 contains 14 residues. The V end lost 6 bases, the J end lost 6 bases, and 16 bases lay between the germline ends. CDR1 WNHNN and CDR2 SYGVQD come from the germline V gene (reference sequence). Here the CDR3 DNA reads TGCGCCAGCAGCCCCCATGGGGAGGCGGATACGCAGTATTTT. Translated, it gives CASSPHGEADTQYF.

This chain connects TRBV5-4 to TRBJ2-7; possible D gene TRBD1, 6 bases. This CDR3 region has 15 residues. CDR1 and CDR2 (germline): SGHNT, YYREEE (reference sequence). The V and J ends lost 2 bases and 0 bases respectively, with 12 bases between them. CDR3 coding DNA: TGTGCCAGCAGCTTACTAGGACAGAGCTCCTACGAGCAGTACTTC. Translating gives CASSLLGQSSYEQYF.

This clone was picked up a small number of times. The chain couples TRBV6-5 to TRBJ1-1; D is possibly TRBD1 (5 bases). V dropped 8 bases and J dropped 6 bases, with 16 bases sitting between them. Germline V gene data show CDR1 as MNHEY and CDR2 as SVGAGI. The CDR3 sequence is 13 residues long. The CDR3 loop is CASGRGASAEAFF. As DNA, the CDR3 is TGTGCCAGCGGCCGAGGGGCTAGCGCTGAAGCTTTCTTT.

V and J are TRBV7-3 and TRBJ2-7; D possibly uses TRBD1 or TRBD2 (5 bases each). The CDR3 is 14 amino acids. With 1 base removed from V and 2 bases from J, the gap between germline ends came to 9 bases. Germline CDR1 and CDR2: SGHTA and FQGTGA. The CDR3 DNA sequence: TGTGCCAGCAGCTTAAAGCCGGGACCCTACGAGCAGTACTTC. Its protein product is CASSLKPGPYEQYF.

The genes are TRBV27 and TRBJ2-5, with D unresolved. Germline V CDR1 and CDR2: MNHEY, SMNVEV (reference sequence). Trimming stripped 4 bases from V and 4 bases from J, with 13 bases between. The length of the CDR3 is 14 residues. The CDR3 reads CASSSPFERETQYF. CDR3 nucleotides: TGTGCCAGCAGTTCCCCGTTCGAAAGAGAGACCCAGTACTTC.

CDR3 in amino acids: CASRPASGIGEQFF. DNA for the CDR3: TGTGCCAGCAGGCCCGCTAGCGGCATAGGGGAGCAGTTCTTC. The gene calls are TRBV4-2 and TRBJ2-1; 7 bases agree with TRBD2. Losses at the gene ends were 6 bases for V and 10 bases for J; bases not matched to a gene: 12. The CDR3 contains 14 residues. CDR1 and CDR2 (germline): LGHNA, YNFKEQ.

V and J are TRBV2 and TRBJ2-5; 12 bases are shared with TRBD2. After removal of 6 bases from V and 2 bases from J, the junction contained 4 bases not matched to a gene. The CDR3 runs 15 residues. Germline loops: CDR1 SNHLY, CDR2 FYNNEI. The CDR3 coding sequence is TGTGCCAGCAGCGTAGGACTAGCGGGGCAAGAGACCCAGTACTTC. It yields the protein CASSVGLAGQETQYF.

This sequence joins TRBV6-6 and TRBJ1-2, with D tentatively TRBD1 (5 bases). The CDR3 runs to 14 residues. Germline assignment: CDR1 MNHNY and CDR2 SVGAGI (reference sequence). V shed 6 bases and J shed 8 bases, with 19 bases lying between them. CDR3 region: CASSPGTGVGGYTF. The DNA of the CDR3 is TGTGCCAGCAGCCCCGGGACCGGGGTGGGAGGCTACACCTTC.

This rearrangement joins TRBV5-1 to TRBJ2-7, with D possibly being TRBD1 (5 bases). Germline CDR1 reads SGHRS; CDR2 reads YFSETQ. The CDR3 runs to 13 residues. V shed 2 bases and J shed 1 base, with 7 bases lying between them. CDR3 amino acids: CASSLGESYEQYF. DNA for the CDR3: TGCGCCAGCAGCTTAGGGGAATCCTACGAGCAGTACTTC.

A single count supports this clone. The chain combines TRBV6-5 with TRBJ2-7, with D possibly being TRBD2 (5 bases). Per germline, CDR1 MNHEY and CDR2 SVGAGI. The CDR3 has 13 residues. Trimming cost V 10 bases and J 7 bases, with 20 bases left between them. The CDR3 nucleotides read TGTGCCATAGCTAGAACCCCCTCGGGAGAGCAGTACTTC. This translates into CAIARTPSGEQYF.

This clone showed up just a few times. The chain is built from TRBV6-4 and TRBJ1-6; maybe TRBD1 (5 bases). The CDR3 runs to 16 residues. Trimming cost V 4 bases and J 5 bases, with 15 bases left between them. CDR1 and CDR2 from the germline V gene are MRHNA and SNTAGT. CDR3 in DNA: TGTGCCAGCAGTGCCTTCTCGGGACTGAATAATTCACCCCTCCACTTT. This encodes CASSAFSGLNNSPLHF.

V and J are TRBV5-1 and TRBJ2-3; D remains ambiguous. Trimming removed 4 bases at V and 0 bases at J, with 6 bases between. The CDR3 contains 13 residues. Germline V gene lookup returns CDR1 SGHRS and CDR2 YFSETQ. CDR3 DNA sequence: TGCGCCAGCAGCCGTACTAGCACAGATACGCAGTATTTT. It is translated as CASSRTSTDTQYF. The full variable domain, its missing parts supplied by reference TRBV5-1 and TRBJ2-3, is KAGVTQTPRYLIKTRGQQVTLSCSPISGHRSVSWYQQTPGQGLQFLFEYFSETQRNKGNFPGRFSGRQFSNSRSEMNVSTLELGDSALYLCASSRTSTDTQYFGPGTRLTVL.

This clone was detected only a few times. This chain joins TRBV15 and TRBJ1-2; D might be TRBD1 (5 bases). Germline V gene data show CDR1 as LNHNV and CDR2 as YYDKDF (reference sequence). Trimming stripped 1 base from V and 8 bases from J, with 14 bases between. The CDR3 is made up of 14 amino acids. As DNA, the CDR3 is TGTGCCACCAGCAGAGTCCAGGGCCGACAGGGCTACACCTTC. Protein product: CATSRVQGRQGYTF.

The CDR3 sequence: CASSSGPGEKLFF. The CDR3 DNA reads TGTGCCAGCAGTTCAGGACCGGGGGAAAAACTGTTTTTT. The chain is built from TRBV7-2 and TRBJ1-4, with D unresolved. Between the trimmed V and J ends, which lost 6 bases and 8 bases, there was a span of 13 bases. The CDR3 runs 13 residues. Germline CDR1 reads SGHTA; CDR2 reads FQGNSA.

The V gene is TRBV5-1, the J gene TRBJ1-2; TRBD1 is a possible D gene (6 bases). Germline V gene data show CDR1 as SGHRS and CDR2 as YFSETQ. The germline V and J ends were trimmed by 4 bases and 1 base, with 17 bases remaining between them. The CDR3 loop spans 16 amino acids. The CDR3 loop reads CASSGLGGGSNYGYTF. The CDR3 bases are TGCGCCAGCAGCGGCTTGGGGGGGGGCAGTAACTATGGCTACACCTTC.

The CDR3 loop is CASSLAPGNTQYF. CDR3 DNA: TGTGCCAGCAGCCTGGCACCGGGCAATACGCAGTATTTT. V is TRBV7-9 and J is TRBJ2-3, with D unclear. The length of the CDR3 is 13 residues. V shed 5 bases and J shed 7 bases, with 13 bases lying between them. The germline V gene has CDR1 SEHNR and CDR2 FQNEAQ (reference sequence).

For the CDR3, the DNA is TGTGCCAGCTCCAGGGGAAGTGAAAAACTGTTTTTT. Its protein is CASSRGSEKLFF. The rearrangement links TRBV6-5 to TRBJ1-4; weak D call: TRBD1 (6 bases). Trimming took 8 bases from V and 7 from J, leaving 11 bases between them. The CDR3 is made up of 12 amino acids. Germline V gives CDR1 MNHEY, CDR2 SVGAGI.

This clone has just a few counts. The rearrangement joins TRBV5-1 to TRBJ1-1; D gene uncertain. V was cut by 2 bases and J by 1 base, with 9 bases left in between. This CDR3 comprises 14 residues. Germline V gives CDR1 SGHRS, CDR2 YFSETQ. As DNA, the CDR3 is TGCGCCAGCAGCTTCCAGCCTGAGAACACTGAAGCTTTCTTT. Translating it yields CASSFQPENTEAFF. Based on the CDR3 plus reference TRBV5-1 and TRBJ1-1, the full variable domain is KAGVTQTPRYLIKTRGQQVTLSCSPISGHRSVSWYQQTPGQGLQFLFEYFSETQRNKGNFPGRFSGRQFSNSRSEMNVSTLELGDSALYLCASSFQPENTEAFFGQGTRLTVV.

The chain couples TRBV19 to TRBJ2-3; no reliable D call. This CDR3 comprises 14 residues. The germline gives CDR1 LNHDA, CDR2 SQIVND (reference sequence). Trimming cost V 3 bases and J 4 bases, with 11 bases left between them. The CDR3 region is CASSINRLADTQYF. The CDR3 bases are TGTGCCAGTAGTATTAATAGGCTAGCAGATACGCAGTATTTT. The variable domain in full, completed from reference TRBV19 and TRBJ2-3, reads DGGITQSPKYLFRKEGQNVTLSCEQNLNHDAMYWYRQDPGQGLRLIYYSQIVNDFQKGDIAEGYSVSREKKESFPLTVTSAQKNPTAFYLCASSINRLADTQYFGPGTRLTVL.

This clone was seen a handful of times. The V call is TRBV4-1, the J call TRBJ1-6, with D possibly being TRBD1 (5 bases). The V end lost 1 base, the J end lost 8 bases, and 18 bases lay between the germline ends. In germline, CDR1 is MGHRA, CDR2 YSYEKL. This CDR3 region has 17 residues. The CDR3: CASSQAVNGAGDSPLHF. The CDR3 nucleotides read TGCGCCAGCAGCCAAGCCGTAAACGGGGCGGGAGATTCACCCCTCCACTTT.

The genes are TRBV6-1 and TRBJ2-1; 7 bases are shared with TRBD2. The CDR3 has 15 residues. CDR1 MNHNS and CDR2 SASEGT come from the germline V gene. The V and J ends lost 2 bases and 6 bases, in that order; junction bases with no gene match: 7. CDR3 loop: CASSEFGTIVNEQFF. The CDR3 bases are TGTGCCAGCAGTGAATTTGGGACTATCGTCAATGAGCAGTTCTTC.

This sequence joins TRBV19 and TRBJ2-7; TRBD2 is a possible D gene (5 bases). The CDR3 runs 16 residues. Deletions cut 7 bases from V and 0 bases from J, with 19 bases between. Germline V gives CDR1 LNHDA, CDR2 SQIVND (reference sequence). The CDR3 here is CASTLDGGGSSYEQYF. In DNA, the CDR3 is TGTGCCAGTACCCTTGACGGCGGAGGAAGCTCCTACGAGCAGTACTTC.

This clone was seen a single time. V gene TRBV6-1 combines with J gene TRBJ2-1, with 13 nucleotides matching TRBD2. The CDR3 is 15 residues long. The junction had 3 bases not matched to a gene; V was cut back by 6 bases and J by 4 bases. Germline V gene sequence: CDR1 MNHNS, CDR2 SASEGT. CDR3 sequence: CASSILAGGYNEQFF. The CDR3 region has the DNA TGTGCCAGCAGCATACTAGCGGGGGGGTACAATGAGCAGTTCTTC.

The CDR3 loop is CSAIRGQFDYGYTF. In DNA form, the CDR3 reads TGCAGCGCTATTAGGGGGCAGTTCGACTATGGCTACACCTTC. V and J are TRBV29-1 and TRBJ1-2, with TRBD1 matching 7 bases. Looked up from germline, CDR1 is SQVTM and CDR2 is ANQGSEA. Trimming at V came to 7 bases and at J to 3 bases, leaving 11 bases not matched to a gene. The CDR3 is 14 amino acids. Complete variable domain (other parts from reference TRBV29-1 and TRBJ1-2): SAVISQKPSRDICQRGTSLTIQCQVDSQVTMMFWYRQQPGQSLTLIATANQGSEATYESGFVIDKFPISRPNLTFSTLTVSNMSPEDSSIYLCSAIRGQFDYGYTFGSGTRLTVV.

In its sample, this clone was seen a few times. The chain joins TRBV6-5 to TRBJ2-5; D remains ambiguous. Looked up from germline, CDR1 is MNHEY and CDR2 is SVGAGI. The CDR3 has 12 amino acids. V was pared by 8 bases and J by 4 bases, with 11 bases between. The CDR3 spells CASEDWRETQYF. Here the CDR3 DNA reads TGTGCCAGCGAGGATTGGAGAGAGACCCAGTACTTC.